These 2 T cell receptor beta chains were all obtained from the same sample, sequenced in a study of shared clonotypes between healthy human individuals. Sequenced by immunoSEQ multiplex PCR; TCRdb stores in-frame clones only, minus some. This table has over 700,000 clones, roughly two thirds appearing once. The sample taken for sequencing was memory CD4+ T cells sorted from blood. Regarding subset: CD45RA-negative fraction. These receptors came from a woman younger than 45 in good health.

The V call is TRBV28, the J call TRBJ2-5; 7 nucleotides agree with TRBD1. From germline, CDR1 is MDHEN and CDR2 SYDVKM. The CDR3 contains 16 residues. The ends lost 4 bases at V and 5 bases at J; junction bases unmatched: 13. The DNA of the CDR3 is TGTGCCAGCAGTTCCACTACGGACAGGCTGCGGGAGACCCAGTACTTC. This encodes CASSSTTDRLRETQYF.

This chain uses TRBV5-1 with TRBJ1-3; 10 bases are shared with TRBD1. V lost 3 bases and J lost 7; bases outside the gene matches: 4. The CDR3 totals 14 residues. The germline CDR1 and CDR2 sequences are SGHRS and YFSETQ. The CDR3 loop reads CASSSTGGSNTIYF. CDR3 bases: TGCGCCAGCAGCTCGACAGGGGGCTCGAACACCATATATTTT. The complete variable domain, with remaining parts taken from reference TRBV5-1 and TRBJ1-3, reads KAGVTQTPRYLIKTRGQQVTLSCSPISGHRSVSWYQQTPGQGLQFLFEYFSETQRNKGNFPGRFSGRQFSNSRSEMNVSTLELGDSALYLCASSSTGGSNTIYFGEGSWLTVV.